This T cell receptor (beta chain) appears in the sequencing data of a study of T-cell reconstitution after alpha-beta-depleted transplantation in children (dated by TCRdb to about 2016). At the level of the whole study: The study quantitatively tracked T-cell immune reconstitution after TCRalphabeta/CD19-depleted allogeneic hematopoietic cell transplantation in children using TCR repertoire profiling. Overall results and qualifications from the work: Over subsequent months, a decline in hyperexpanded clone frequencies was noted, and after one year, T-cell counts and TCRbeta diversity were mostly ascribed to newly produced T cells. The apparently early recovery of alphabetaT-cell counts about two months after transplant reportedly depended on only several hundred rapidly expanded clones that came from non-depleted graft cells. The high TCRbeta diversity at day 60 in some patients was ascribed to recipient T cells and intrathymic progenitors that had survived conditioning.

The treatment or condition label here, explained by the study, means: allogeneic hematopoietic cell transplantation with graft depleted of TCRalphabeta T cells and CD19 B cells. TCRalphabeta/CD19-depleted allogeneic hematopoietic cell grafts were given to the transplant recipients, all of whom were children. Receptor amplification or capture employed PCR. Sequencing used an Illumina HiSeq 2500. TCR library preparation used molecular barcoding, with unique molecular identifiers applied to normalize quantification of the TCRbeta repertoire. TCRdb handled the public reads itself, with Q25 trimming in fastp and clone calling in MiXCR, and kept productive beta chains. When rows share a CDR3 protein, they turn into one entry using the most common DNA and genes. The sample table lists fewer than 500,000 distinct CDR3 sequences, about 40% of them with a count of one. The ten largest clones take up 27% of the sample.

A remark on this clonotype: The antigen it binds to is not known. No base quality values were provided; no much bigger clone lies one nucleotide off.

The CDR3, from cysteine to phenylalanine, totals 13 residues. Of all the DNA, just the CDR3 is kept, 39 bases in frame from base 1. Via the germline V gene (reference sequence), CDR1 is DFQATT and CDR2 SNEGSKA. V is clipped by 7 bases and J by 6 bases, and the sequence between their germline boundaries is 17 bases long. The sequence is built from TRBV20-1 and TRBJ2-3, with the D gene too uncertain to name. Here the sequenced sample was PBMCs, taken before TCRalphabeta/CD19-depleted stem cell transplant. This TCR was sampled from a girl aged 2 to 9 with aplastic anemia, due to receive a stem cell transplant. The CDR3 reads as follows: CSVGQSRSDTQYF. Here is the DNA: TGCAGTGTCGGTCAATCCCGAAGCGATACGCAGTATTTT.